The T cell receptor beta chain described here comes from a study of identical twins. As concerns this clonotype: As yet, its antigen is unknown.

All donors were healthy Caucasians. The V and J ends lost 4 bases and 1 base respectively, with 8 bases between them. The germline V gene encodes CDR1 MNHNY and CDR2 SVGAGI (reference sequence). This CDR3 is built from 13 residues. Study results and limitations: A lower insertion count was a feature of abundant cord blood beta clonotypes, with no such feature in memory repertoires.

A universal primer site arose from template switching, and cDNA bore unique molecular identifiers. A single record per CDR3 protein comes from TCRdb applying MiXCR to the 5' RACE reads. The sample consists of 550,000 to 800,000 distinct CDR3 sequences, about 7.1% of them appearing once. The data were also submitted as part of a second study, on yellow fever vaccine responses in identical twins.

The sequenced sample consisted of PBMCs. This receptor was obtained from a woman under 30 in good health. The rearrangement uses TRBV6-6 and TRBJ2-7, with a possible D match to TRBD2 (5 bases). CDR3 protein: CASSFDYSYEQYF. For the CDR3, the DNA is TGTGCCAGCAGTTTCGACTATTCCTACGAGCAGTACTTC.